This T cell receptor beta chain emerged from a study of T cell changes during pregnancy in multiple sclerosis. The data were produced by immunoSEQ multiplex PCR, yet TCRdb's version contains in-frame clones alone and is incomplete. The profile shows tens of thousands of clones, more than 75% of them singletons. The germline gives CDR1 SGHTA, CDR2 FQGNSA. CDR3 length equals 17 residues. Unmatched junction bases numbered 4, after V lost 5 bases and J lost 1 base. V and J are TRBV7-2 and TRBJ2-3, with 15 nucleotides matching TRBD2. The TCR comes from a female donor with multiple sclerosis, enrolled in a pregnancy study. Material: peripheral blood, obtained in the third trimester of pregnancy. The CDR3 nucleotides read TGTGCCAGCAGCCGGACTAGCGGGGGGGCGGGCACAGATACGCAGTATTTT. Protein sequence: CASSRTSGGAGTDTQYF.